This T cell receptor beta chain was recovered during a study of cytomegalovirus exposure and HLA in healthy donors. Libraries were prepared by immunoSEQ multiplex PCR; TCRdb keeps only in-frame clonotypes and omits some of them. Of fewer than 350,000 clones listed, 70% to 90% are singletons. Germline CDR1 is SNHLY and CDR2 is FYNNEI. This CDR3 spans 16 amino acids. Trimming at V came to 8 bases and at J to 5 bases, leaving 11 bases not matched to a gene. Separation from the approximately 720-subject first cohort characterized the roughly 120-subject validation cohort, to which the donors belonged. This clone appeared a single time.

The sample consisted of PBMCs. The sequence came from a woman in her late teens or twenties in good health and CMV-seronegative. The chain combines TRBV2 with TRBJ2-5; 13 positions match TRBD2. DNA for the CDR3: TGTGCCAGCCACCTACTAGCGGGAGGGCCGGGGGAGACCCAGTACTTC. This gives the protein CASHLLAGGPGETQYF.